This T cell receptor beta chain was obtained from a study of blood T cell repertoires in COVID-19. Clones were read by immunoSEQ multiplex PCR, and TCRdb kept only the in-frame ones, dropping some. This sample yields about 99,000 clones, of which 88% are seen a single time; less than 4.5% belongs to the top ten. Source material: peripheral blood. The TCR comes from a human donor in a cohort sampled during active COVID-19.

The CDR3 bases are TGTGCCAGCAGCGTCGGAGGCGGGGGGCAAGGCACTGAAGCTTTCTTT. It yields the protein CASSVGGGGQGTEAFF. The chain links TRBV7-9 to TRBJ1-1, with D maybe TRBD1 (6 bases). This CDR3 comprises 16 residues. V was shortened by 5 bases and J by 4 bases, with 20 bases between the two germline ends. Germline assignment: CDR1 SEHNR and CDR2 FQNEAQ (reference sequence).